This is a list of T cell receptor beta chains from one sample in a study of T cell changes during pregnancy in multiple sclerosis. TCRdb's copy holds only in-frame clones and misses some; the assay was immunoSEQ multiplex PCR. The sample consists of about 100,000 clones, about 90% of them appearing once. Here the sequenced sample was peripheral blood, taken in the third trimester of pregnancy. The receptors shown here come from a female donor in good health, enrolled as a control in a pregnancy study. The CDR3 runs from the conserved cysteine through the conserved F or W. A D gene is named only where the DNA matches it firmly. Size values are once, few and many counts, or a class for expanded clones, and some rows have none.

d_call	clone_size	v_call	j_call	cdr3_aa
TRBD1	-	TRBV4-3	TRBJ2-1	CASSQLTGPSYNEQFF
TRBD1	once	TRBV19	TRBJ1-5	CASRATGASNQPQHF
TRBD1	-	TRBV19	TRBJ1-1	CASRSTGKGTEAFF
-	-	TRBV7-9	TRBJ2-7	CASSPWSSSYEQYF
TRBD2	-	TRBV5-1	TRBJ2-6	CASSSPRAGGSSGANVLTF
TRBD2	-	TRBV15	TRBJ2-1	CATSRERLAGGSNEQFF
-	-	TRBV6-1	TRBJ2-1	CASSEPGGSNEQFF
TRBD1	-	TRBV27	TRBJ2-7	CASSLSSLAGTGQAYEQYF
TRBD1	once	TRBV15	TRBJ2-6	CATSRIRGLGANVLTF
-	-	TRBV18	TRBJ2-2	CASSPSGTNTGELFF
-	-	TRBV6-5	TRBJ1-5	CASRARINQPQHF
TRBD1	-	TRBV19	TRBJ1-5	CASSIRSETGGRNQPQHF
-	-	TRBV30	TRBJ1-6	CAWSVGQGHSPLHF
-	-	TRBV4-3	TRBJ1-5	CASSQDRDSNQPQHF
-	-	TRBV15	TRBJ2-7	CATSRGTATYEQYF
-	-	TRBV5-1	TRBJ2-3	CASSRQTSTDTQYF
-	-	TRBV5-1	TRBJ2-1	CASSYGQSTYNEQFF
-	-	TRBV9	TRBJ2-1	CASSPQPPGTNEQFF
-	-	TRBV5-1	TRBJ1-4	CASSLNWQGGVNEKLFF
TRBD1	-	TRBV19	TRBJ2-1	CASSIPSGGWNEQFF
TRBD1	-	TRBV13	TRBJ1-1	CASSAQTGVDTEAFF
TRBD2	-	TRBV19	TRBJ2-3	CASSGSGGIGDTQYF
-	-	TRBV29-1	TRBJ2-3	CSVDRGDTQYF
TRBD1	once	TRBV27	TRBJ2-7	CASTETGGAGPPYEQYF
TRBD2	-	TRBV18	TRBJ2-2	CASSPPSSGGLNTGELFF
-	-	TRBV7-6	TRBJ1-1	CASSLADMMNTEAFF
-	-	TRBV6-5	TRBJ1-2	CASSGQGSPRGGYTF
TRBD1	-	TRBV7-6	TRBJ2-7	CASSLGPPNRGRIAYEQYF
-	once	TRBV29-1	TRBJ2-6	CSALAGANVLTF
TRBD1	-	TRBV19	TRBJ1-5	CASSMGDRGASRDF
-	-	TRBV4-1	TRBJ2-7	CASSPHLLRGGLLPEQYF
TRBD2	-	TRBV11-3	TRBJ2-7	CASSPWTTSGVVYEQYF
TRBD1	-	TRBV10-3	TRBJ1-2	CAIKEGGAQEAYGYTF
-	-	TRBV18	TRBJ2-5	CASSPPGTPQETQYF
-	-	TRBV7-9	TRBJ1-1	CASSLGYSVAEAFF
-	-	TRBV4-1	TRBJ2-7	CASSHPPGKTAYEQYF
TRBD1	-	TRBV6-5	TRBJ1-1	CASRPGQTKNTEAFF
-	-	TRBV6-6	TRBJ2-3	CASSFPTDTQYF
TRBD1	-	TRBV5-8	TRBJ1-1	CASSQGARTEAFF
TRBD1	-	TRBV6-5	TRBJ2-7	CASRRTGPFEQYF
TRBD1	-	TRBV15	TRBJ1-2	CATSSPLTDRYGYTF
-	-	TRBV28	TRBJ1-1	CASNMNTEAFF
TRBD1	-	TRBV25-1	TRBJ1-2	CASSGWSGGDYGYTF
-	-	TRBV30	TRBJ2-7	CAWSNGGNYEQYF
TRBD2	-	TRBV7-9	TRBJ2-3	CASSSTSGERLYLTDTQYF
TRBD1	-	TRBV7-8	TRBJ2-7	CASSFRTGSLYEQYF